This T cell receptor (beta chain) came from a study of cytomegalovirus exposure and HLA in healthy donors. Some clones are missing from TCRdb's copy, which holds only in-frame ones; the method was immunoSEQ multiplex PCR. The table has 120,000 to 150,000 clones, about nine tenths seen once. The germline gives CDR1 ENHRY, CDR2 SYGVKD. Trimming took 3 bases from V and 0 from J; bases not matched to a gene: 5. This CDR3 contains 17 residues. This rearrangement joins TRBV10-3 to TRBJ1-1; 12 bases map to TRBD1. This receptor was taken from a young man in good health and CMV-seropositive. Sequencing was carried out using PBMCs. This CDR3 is CAISDGDRGQMNTEAFF. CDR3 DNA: TGTGCCATCAGTGATGGGGACAGGGGGCAGATGAACACTGAAGCTTTCTTT.